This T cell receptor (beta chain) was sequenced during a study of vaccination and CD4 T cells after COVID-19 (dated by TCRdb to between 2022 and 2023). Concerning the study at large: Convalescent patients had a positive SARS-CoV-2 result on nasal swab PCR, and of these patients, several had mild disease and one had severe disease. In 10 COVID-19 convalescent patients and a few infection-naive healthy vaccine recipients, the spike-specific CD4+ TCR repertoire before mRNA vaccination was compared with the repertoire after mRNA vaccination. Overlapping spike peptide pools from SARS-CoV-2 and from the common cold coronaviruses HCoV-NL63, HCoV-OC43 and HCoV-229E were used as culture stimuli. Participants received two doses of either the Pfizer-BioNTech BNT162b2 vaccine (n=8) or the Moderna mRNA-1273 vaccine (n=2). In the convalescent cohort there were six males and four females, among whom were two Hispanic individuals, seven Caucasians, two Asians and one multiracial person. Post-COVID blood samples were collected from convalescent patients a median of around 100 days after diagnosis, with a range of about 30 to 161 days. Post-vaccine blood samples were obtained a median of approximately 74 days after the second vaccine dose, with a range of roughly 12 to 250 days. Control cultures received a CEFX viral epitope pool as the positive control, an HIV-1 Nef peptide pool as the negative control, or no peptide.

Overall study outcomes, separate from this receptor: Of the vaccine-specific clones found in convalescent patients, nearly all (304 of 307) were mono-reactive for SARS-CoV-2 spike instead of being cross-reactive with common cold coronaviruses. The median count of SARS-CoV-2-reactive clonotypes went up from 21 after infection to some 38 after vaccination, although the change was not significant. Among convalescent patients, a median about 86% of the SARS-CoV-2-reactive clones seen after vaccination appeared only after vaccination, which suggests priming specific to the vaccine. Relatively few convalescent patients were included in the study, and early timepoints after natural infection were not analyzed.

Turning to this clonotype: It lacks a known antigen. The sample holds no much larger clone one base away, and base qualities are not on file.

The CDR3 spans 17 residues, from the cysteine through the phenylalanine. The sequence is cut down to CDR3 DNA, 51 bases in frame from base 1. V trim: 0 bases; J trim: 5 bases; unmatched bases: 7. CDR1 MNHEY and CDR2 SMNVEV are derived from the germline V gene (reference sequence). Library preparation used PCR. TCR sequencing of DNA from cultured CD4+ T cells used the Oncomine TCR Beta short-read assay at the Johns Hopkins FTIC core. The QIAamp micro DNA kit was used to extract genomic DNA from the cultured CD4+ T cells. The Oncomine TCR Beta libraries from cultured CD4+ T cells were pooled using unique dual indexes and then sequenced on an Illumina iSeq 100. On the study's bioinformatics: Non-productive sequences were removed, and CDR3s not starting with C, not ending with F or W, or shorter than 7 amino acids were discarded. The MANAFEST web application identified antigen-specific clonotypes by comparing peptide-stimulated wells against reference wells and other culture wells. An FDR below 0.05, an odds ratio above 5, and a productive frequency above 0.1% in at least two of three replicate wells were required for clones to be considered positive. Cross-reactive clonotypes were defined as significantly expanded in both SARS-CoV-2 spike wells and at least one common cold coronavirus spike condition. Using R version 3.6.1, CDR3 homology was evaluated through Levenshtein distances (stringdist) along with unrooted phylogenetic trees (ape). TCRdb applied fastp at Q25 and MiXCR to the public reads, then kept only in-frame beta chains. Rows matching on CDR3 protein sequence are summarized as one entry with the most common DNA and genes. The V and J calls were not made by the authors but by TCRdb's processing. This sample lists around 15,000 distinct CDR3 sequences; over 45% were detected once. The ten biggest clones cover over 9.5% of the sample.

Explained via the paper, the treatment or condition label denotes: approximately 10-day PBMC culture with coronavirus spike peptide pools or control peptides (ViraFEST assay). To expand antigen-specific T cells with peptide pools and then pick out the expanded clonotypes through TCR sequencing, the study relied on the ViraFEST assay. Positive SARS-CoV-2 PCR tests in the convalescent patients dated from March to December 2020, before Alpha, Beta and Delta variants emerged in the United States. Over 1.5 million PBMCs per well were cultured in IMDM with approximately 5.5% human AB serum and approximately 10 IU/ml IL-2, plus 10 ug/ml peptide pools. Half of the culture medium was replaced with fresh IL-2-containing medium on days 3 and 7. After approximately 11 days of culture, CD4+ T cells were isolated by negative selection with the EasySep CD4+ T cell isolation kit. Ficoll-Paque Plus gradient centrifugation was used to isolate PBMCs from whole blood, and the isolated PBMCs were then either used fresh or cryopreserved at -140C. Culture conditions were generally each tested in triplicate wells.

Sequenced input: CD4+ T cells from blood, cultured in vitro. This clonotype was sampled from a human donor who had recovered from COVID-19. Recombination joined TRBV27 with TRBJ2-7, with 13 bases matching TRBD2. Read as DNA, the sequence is TGTGCCAGCAGTTTATCCGGACTAGCGGGAGCTCTTAACGAGCAGTACTTC. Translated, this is CASSLSGLAGALNEQYF.